This T cell receptor (beta chain) is from a study of OX40 agonist ivuxolimab in advanced cancers. Study details: Patients received ivuxolimab, an agonistic anti-OX40 (CD134) antibody.

Study results and caveats: Compared with CD4+, CD8+ T cells on average had more expanded clones. In the 0.1 to 3.0 mg/kg range, CD4+ and CD8+ blood T cells had expanded clonally by week 6. Clonal expansion was among the lowest in partial responders at 0.1-3.0 mg/kg, especially CD8+.

This clone is deemed medium-sized. Its antigen is unknown. Per germline, CDR1 MNHEY and CDR2 SVGAGI. CDR3 length: 12 residues. V lost 6 bases to trimming and J lost 5 bases, with 9 bases between them. The method was immunoSEQ multiplex PCR; TCRdb's version includes in-frame clones alone and lacks a portion of them. Among about 68,000 clones listed, about 89% were seen once. This receptor was identified in an adult with an advanced solid tumor such as melanoma, head and neck, liver or kidney cancer. J is TRBJ2-3 and V is TRBV6-5; D is possibly TRBD1 (6 bases). Material: CD4+ or CD8+ T cells sorted from blood, obtained in a trial of the OX40 agonist ivuxolimab. The CDR3 reads CASRLGGDTQYF. The CDR3 region has the DNA TGTGCCAGCAGGCTAGGGGGAGATACGCAGTATTTT.